Listed below are T cell receptor beta chains from one sample, sequenced in a study of shared clonotypes between healthy human individuals. Method: immunoSEQ multiplex PCR; TCRdb's copy keeps in-frame clones and lacks some. The sample has roughly 810,000 clones; 96% are singletons. The sample was naive CD8+ T cells sorted from blood. The receptors stem from a man younger than 45 in good health. Each CDR3 is given with its conserved first and last residue. A D gene is named only where the DNA matches it firmly. Only part of the rows carry a size: once, few, many, or a class if the clone is expanded.

V	D	J	size	DNA	CDR3
TRBV7-9	.	TRBJ2-5	.	TGTGCCAGCATGGGGGGCTGGGAGACCCAGTACTTC	CASMGGWETQYF
TRBV2	.	TRBJ2-1	.	TGTGCCAGCAGAGGACCCGGACTCGGTACCTACAATGAGCAGTTCTTC	CASRGPGLGTYNEQFF
TRBV4-2	TRBD1	TRBJ1-2	.	TGTGCCAGCAGCTACACAGGGGCGGACTATGGCTACACCTTC	CASSYTGADYGYTF
TRBV29-1	.	TRBJ2-7	.	TGCAGCGTTGTCGAAGGAACCGACTACGAGCAGTACTTC	CSVVEGTDYEQYF
TRBV4-3	.	TRBJ1-5	once	TGCGCCAGCAGCCAAGACCGGACAATTAGCAATCAGCCCCAGCATTTT	CASSQDRTISNQPQHF
TRBV7-9	TRBD1	TRBJ1-2	once	TGTGCCAGCAGCCTGGGGGGACAGATCCGAACTTTAGGCTACACCTTC	CASSLGGQIRTLGYTF
TRBV7-9	TRBD1	TRBJ2-7	.	TGTGCCAGCAGCCCTTGGGGACAGGGTCCCGTCGAGCAGTACTTC	CASSPWGQGPVEQYF
TRBV6-1	.	TRBJ1-3	.	TGTGCCAGCATCGGGGTGGGGTCCTCTGGAAACACCATATATTTT	CASIGVGSSGNTIYF
TRBV2	TRBD2	TRBJ2-7	.	TGTGCCAGTGGACTAGCGGGAGGTCCGTACGAGCAGTACTTC	CASGLAGGPYEQYF
TRBV27	.	TRBJ1-1	.	TGTGCCAGCAGTTTAGGAGTGGGCACTGAAGCTTTCTTT	CASSLGVGTEAFF